This passage covers 30 T cell receptor beta chains from one sample sequenced in a study of cytomegalovirus exposure and HLA in healthy donors. PCR primers comprised 60 Vbeta and 13 Jbeta primers. TCRdb's table, derived via immunoSEQ multiplex PCR, lists solely in-frame clones and lacks some. The sample table includes roughly 200,000 clones. Sequencing used PBMCs. The source is a girl aged 2-10 years in good health and CMV-seropositive.

The rearrangement uses TRBV5-1 and TRBJ1-3; possible D gene TRBD1, 5 bases. The germline V gene encodes CDR1 SGHRS and CDR2 YFSETQ. Trimming took 0 bases from V and 0 from J, leaving 10 bases between them. This CDR3 is 16 amino acids long. CDR3 residues: CASSLEPGISGNTIYF. As DNA, the CDR3 is TGCGCCAGCAGCTTGGAACCAGGGATCTCTGGAAACACCATATATTTT.

The chain employs TRBV28 and TRBJ2-7, with 7 nucleotides matching TRBD2. With 4 bases clipped from V and 3 bases from J, the junction kept 9 bases outside the gene matches. There are 15 residues in the CDR3. Germline V gene data show CDR1 as MDHEN and CDR2 as SYDVKM. CDR3 amino acids: CASSSPGEGSYEQYF. CDR3 DNA: TGTGCCAGCAGTTCCCCCGGGGAGGGGAGCTACGAGCAGTACTTC.

The chain links TRBV7-2 to TRBJ1-2; D unresolved. CDR1 and CDR2 from the germline V gene are SGHTA and FQGNSA. The CDR3 runs to 14 residues. The V end lost 2 bases, the J end lost 6 bases, and 13 bases lay between the germline ends. The CDR3 DNA reads TGTGCCAGCAGCTTATATGTTGGGCGAGATGGCTACACCTTC. Translated: CASSLYVGRDGYTF.

This chain links TRBV6-5 with TRBJ1-4, with a weak D call TRBD1 (6 bases). The CDR3 totals 15 residues. The germline V gene has CDR1 MNHEY and CDR2 SVGAGI. With 6 bases removed from V and 8 bases from J, the gap between germline ends came to 19 bases. The CDR3 DNA follows: TGTGCCAGCAGCCCTATAACAGGGTCCCTAGAAAAACTGTTTTTT. It yields the protein CASSPITGSLEKLFF.

V gene TRBV2 combines with J gene TRBJ1-4, with a possible D match to TRBD1 (6 bases). The CDR3 runs 14 residues. CDR1 is SNHLY, CDR2 FYNNEI, per germline. Trimming shortened V by 7 bases and J by 0 bases, and 9 bases separated the two germline ends. The CDR3 loop reads CASTHRATNEKLFF. In DNA, the CDR3 is TGTGCCAGCACACACAGGGCAACTAATGAAAAACTGTTTTTT.

The chain uses TRBV5-6 and TRBJ2-1; 8 bases match TRBD2. Trimming removed 6 bases from V and 6 bases from J; junction bases left unmatched: 5. The CDR3 contains 13 residues. The germline CDR1 and CDR2 sequences are SGHDT and YYEEEE. CDR3 nucleotide sequence: TGTGCCAGCACCATAGCGGGACCCAATGAGCAGTTCTTC. It is translated as CASTIAGPNEQFF.

The chain uses TRBV28 and TRBJ2-5; D possibly corresponds to TRBD2 (5 bases). Germline CDR1 MDHEN, CDR2 SYDVKM. This CDR3 has 11 amino acids. Deletions cut 11 bases from V and 5 bases from J, with 12 bases between. This CDR3 is CAVGAAETQYF. The CDR3 DNA reads as TGTGCCGTGGGAGCGGCGGAGACCCAGTACTTC. Looking up the rest from reference TRBV28 and TRBJ2-5 gives the full variable domain: DVKVTQSSRYLVKRTGEKVFLECVQDMDHENMFWYRQDPGLGLRLIYFSYDVKMKEKGDIPEGYSVSREKKERFSLILESASTNQTSMYLCAVGAAETQYFGPGTRLLVL.

CDR3 bases: TGCGCCAGCAGCCCGACAGACTATGGCTACACCTTC. Its protein product is CASSPTDYGYTF. This chain links TRBV5-1 with TRBJ1-2; the D gene is possibly TRBD1 (5 bases). This CDR3 contains 12 residues. CDR1 is SGHRS, CDR2 YFSETQ, per germline. The V gene lost 4 bases and the J gene lost 3 bases, with 7 bases spanning the gap.

Details on this clone: A read error may account for a junction end that differs from germline. This chain links TRBV7-7 with TRBJ2-7; 8 bases fit TRBD1. The V gene's germline CDR1 is SSHAT and CDR2 FNYEAQ (reference sequence). CDR3 length: 14 residues. This CDR3 is CASSLGQGNYEQYF. In nucleotides, the CDR3 is TGTGCTAGCAGCTTAGGACAGGGAAACTACGAGCAGTACTTC.

This sequence joins TRBV5-1 and TRBJ2-7, with D maybe TRBD2 (5 bases). V shed 0 bases and J shed 2 bases, with 9 bases lying between them. Germline loops: CDR1 SGHRS, CDR2 YFSETQ. The CDR3 consists of 14 residues. CDR3 region: CASSLEAAAYEQYF. The DNA for the CDR3 is TGCGCCAGCAGCTTGGAAGCAGCGGCCTACGAGCAGTACTTC.

This chain links TRBV11-2 with TRBJ2-3; 12 bases are shared with TRBD1. This CDR3 is built from 15 residues. V shed 5 bases and J 5 bases; nucleotides not matched to a gene: 5. Germline CDR1 and CDR2: SGHAT and FQNNGV. The CDR3 here is CASSPGTGGRDTQYF. In DNA, the CDR3 is TGTGCCAGCAGCCCAGGGACAGGGGGCCGAGATACGCAGTATTTT. Based on the CDR3 plus reference TRBV11-2 and TRBJ2-3, the full variable domain is EAGVAQSPRYKIIEKRQSVAFWCNPISGHATLYWYQQILGQGPKLLIQFQNNGVVDDSQLPKDRFSAERLKGVDSTLKIQPAKLEDSAVYLCASSPGTGGRDTQYFGPGTRLTVL.

The rearrangement links TRBV5-1 to TRBJ2-5, with TRBD2 as a possible D gene (6 bases). The germline V gene has CDR1 SGHRS and CDR2 YFSETQ. Trimming shortened V by 4 bases and J by 11 bases, and 30 bases separated the two germline ends. The CDR3 loop spans 17 amino acids. CDR3 coding DNA: TGCGCCAGCAGCCTCGCTGGGACTGCCAAGGTTGTAAGTGCTCAGTACTTC. Translated: CASSLAGTAKVVSAQYF.

CDR3 region: CAWHQYSTDTQYF. In DNA form, the CDR3 reads TGTGCCTGGCACCAGTACAGCACAGATACGCAGTATTTT. This chain links TRBV30 with TRBJ2-3, with D unresolved. There are 13 residues in the CDR3. Germline lookup yields CDR1 GTSNPN and CDR2 SVGIG (reference sequence). V was clipped by 5 bases and J by 0 bases, with 9 bases between them.

The chain couples TRBV9 to TRBJ1-5, with a possible D match to TRBD1 (6 bases). The CDR3 has 17 residues. Germline CDR1 SGDLS, CDR2 YYNGEE. The ends were cut back, 7 bases at V and 5 bases at J, with 25 bases in the middle. CDR3 nucleotides: TGTGCCAGCGGCCTGGGGCAGGGGTCCGGCCCCCATCAGCCCCAGCATTTT. As protein: CASGLGQGSGPHQPQHF.

CDR3 amino acids: CASSHHGQGVASTEAFF. The CDR3 DNA reads TGTGCCAGCAGCCATCATGGACAGGGGGTTGCAAGCACTGAAGCTTTCTTT. The chain couples TRBV5-4 to TRBJ1-1; 10 nucleotides align to TRBD1. Germline loops: CDR1 SGHNT, CDR2 YYREEE (reference sequence). The J segment lost 4 bases and the V segment lost 4 bases, leaving 13 bases of the junction unmatched. This CDR3 has 17 amino acids.

The V gene is TRBV7-6, the J gene TRBJ2-1, with D maybe TRBD2 (6 bases). The germline V gene encodes CDR1 SGHVS and CDR2 FNYEAQ. The CDR3 is 17 residues long. Trimming removed 5 bases from V and 2 bases from J, with 19 bases in between. The chain's CDR3 is CASSLMGSGLTYNEQFF. DNA of the CDR3: TGTGCCAGCAGCCTAATGGGGAGCGGGTTGACCTACAATGAGCAGTTCTTC.

The V and J genes are TRBV6-1 and TRBJ2-5; TRBD1 matches 10 bases. V dropped 3 bases and J dropped 3; count of bases not matched to a gene: 4. The CDR3 runs to 15 residues. CDR1 MNHNS and CDR2 SASEGT come from the germline V gene. The DNA of the CDR3 is TGTGCCAGCAGTGACCCCGGGACAGGGGAAGAGACCCAGTACTTC. Translated: CASSDPGTGEETQYF.

CDR3 nucleotides: TGTGCCAGTAGCCTTAACAGGGCAGGAGCTTTCTTT. It encodes CASSLNRAGAFF. The chain has TRBV19 and TRBJ1-1; D perhaps matches TRBD1 (6 bases). V lost 6 bases and J 10 bases, leaving 15 bases between the germline ends. CDR1 is LNHDA and CDR2 is SQIVND in the germline V gene (reference sequence). The CDR3 is made up of 12 amino acids. Full variable domain (missing parts from reference TRBV19 and TRBJ1-1): DGGITQSPKYLFRKEGQNVTLSCEQNLNHDAMYWYRQDPGQGLRLIYYSQIVNDFQKGDIAEGYSVSREKKESFPLTVTSAQKNPTAFYLCASSLNRAGAFFGQGTRLTVV.

The chain links TRBV4-1 to TRBJ1-2; no reliable D call. The germline gives CDR1 MGHRA, CDR2 YSYEKL. The V end lost 1 base, the J end lost 0 bases, and 3 bases lay between the germline ends. This CDR3 is 13 amino acids long. CDR3: CASSQVSNYGYTF. CDR3 sequence (DNA): TGCGCCAGCAGCCAAGTATCTAACTATGGCTACACCTTC.

The chain joins TRBV7-6 to TRBJ1-5; weak D call: TRBD1 (6 bases). The V end was cut by 1 base, the J end by 8 bases, with 12 bases between. The CDR3 contains 14 residues. CDR1 is SGHVS and CDR2 is FNYEAQ in the germline V gene. The CDR3 coding sequence is TGTGCCAGCAGCTTAGAGACGGGGGGCGAGCCCCAGCATTTT. Translation: CASSLETGGEPQHF.

CDR3 residues: CASSLSGPQYF. CDR3 nucleotides: TGTGCCAGCAGCCTCTCAGGGCCGCAGTACTTC. This rearrangement joins TRBV14 to TRBJ2-7, with D maybe TRBD1 (5 bases). Per germline, CDR1 SGHDN and CDR2 FVKESK. The ends were cut back, 4 bases at V and 9 bases at J, with 10 bases in the middle. The CDR3 runs 11 residues.

The CDR3 loop reads CAWGKGAGEQYF. The DNA of the CDR3 is TGTGCCTGGGGGAAGGGGGCGGGCGAGCAGTACTTC. V gene TRBV30 combines with J gene TRBJ2-7, with 7 bases fitting TRBD1. The V gene's germline CDR1 is GTSNPN and CDR2 SVGIG (reference sequence). The CDR3 sequence is 12 residues long. The V and J ends lost 5 bases and 6 bases, in that order; junction bases with no gene match: 7.

The V call is TRBV27, the J call TRBJ1-5; 9 bases align to TRBD1. Germline values: CDR1 MNHEY, CDR2 SMNVEV (reference sequence). With 9 bases clipped from V and 1 base from J, the junction kept 7 bases outside the gene matches. The CDR3 runs 15 residues. CDR3 protein: CASRDRVNSNQPQHF. CDR3 DNA: TGTGCCAGTCGGGACAGGGTGAACAGCAATCAGCCCCAGCATTTT.

The chain employs TRBV18 and TRBJ1-4; D is unresolved. Germline assignment: CDR1 KGHSH and CDR2 LQKENI. This CDR3 comprises 15 residues. Trimming shortened V by 2 bases and J by 5 bases, and 12 bases separated the two germline ends. CDR3 bases: TGTGCCAGCTCACCATCCGGGGAGATCAATGAAAAACTGTTTTTT. It encodes CASSPSGEINEKLFF.

The chain employs TRBV11-2 and TRBJ2-7; D might be TRBD2 (5 bases). The germline gives CDR1 SGHAT, CDR2 FQNNGV. Trimming removed 4 bases at V and 3 bases at J, with 7 bases between. The CDR3 contains 12 residues. The CDR3 spells CASSYGGYEQYF. DNA of the CDR3: TGTGCCAGCAGCTATGGAGGCTACGAGCAGTACTTC. Drawing the rest from reference TRBV11-2 and TRBJ2-7, the complete variable domain is EAGVAQSPRYKIIEKRQSVAFWCNPISGHATLYWYQQILGQGPKLLIQFQNNGVVDDSQLPKDRFSAERLKGVDSTLKIQPAKLEDSAVYLCASSYGGYEQYFGPGTRLTVT.

The rearrangement links TRBV28 to TRBJ2-7; D gene ambiguous. The CDR3 sequence is 14 residues long. CDR1 is MDHEN and CDR2 is SYDVKM in the germline V gene. Trimming cost V 1 base and J 2 bases, with 9 bases left between them. For the CDR3, the DNA is TGTGCCAGCAGTTTATACGTCAGGACCTACGAGCAGTACTTC. The encoded protein is CASSLYVRTYEQYF.

CDR3 DNA sequence: TGTGCCAGCAGCATCACCGGGACAACACGCTACGAGCAGTACTTC. Translated: CASSITGTTRYEQYF. The chain couples TRBV7-9 to TRBJ2-7, with a weak D call TRBD1 (6 bases). Germline assignment: CDR1 SEHNR and CDR2 FQNEAQ (reference sequence). Trimming stripped 5 bases from V and 3 bases from J, with 17 bases between. The CDR3 is 15 residues long. Using reference TRBV7-9 and TRBJ2-7 for the parts outside the CDR3, the full variable domain is DTGVSQNPRHKITKRGQNVTFRCDPISEHNRLYWYRQTLGQGPEFLTYFQNEAQLEKSRLLSDRFSAERPKGSFSTLEIQRTEQGDSAMYLCASSITGTTRYEQYFGPGTRLTVT.

The chain is built from TRBV2 and TRBJ2-3; the match to TRBD2 covers 10 bases. Germline CDR1 is SNHLY and CDR2 is FYNNEI. This CDR3 is 16 amino acids long. The J segment lost 6 bases and the V segment lost 4 bases, leaving 10 bases of the junction unmatched. CDR3 residues: CASSGLAGVGDDTQYF. The DNA for the CDR3 is TGTGCCAGCAGTGGTCTAGCGGGAGTGGGGGACGATACGCAGTATTTT. Full variable domain (rest looked up from reference TRBV2 and TRBJ2-3): EPEVTQTPSHQVTQMGQEVILRCVPISNHLYFYWYRQILGQKVEFLVSFYNNEISEKSEIFDDQFSVERPDGSNFTLKIRSTKLEDSAMYFCASSGLAGVGDDTQYFGPGTRLTVL.

The chain couples TRBV28 to TRBJ2-5; maybe TRBD2 (6 bases). V was pared by 3 bases and J by 2 bases, with 10 bases between. Germline-derived CDR1 and CDR2 are MDHEN and SYDVKM. CDR3 length: 14 amino acids. This chain's CDR3 is CASSFGGPQETQYF. The CDR3 region has the DNA TGTGCCAGCAGTTTTGGAGGGCCTCAAGAGACCCAGTACTTC.

This sequence joins TRBV7-9 and TRBJ2-2; 7 nucleotides align to TRBD1. This CDR3 has 12 residues. CDR1 is SEHNR and CDR2 is FQNEAQ in the germline V gene (reference sequence). CDR3 sequence reads: CANRQGGGELFF. CDR3 nucleotides: TGTGCGAACAGACAGGGTGGCGGGGAGCTGTTTTTT.